This T cell receptor (beta chain) was sequenced for a study of technical replicates of blood from a few donors. Produced via immunoSEQ multiplex PCR; TCRdb's table is partial and in-frame only. The sample lists about 74,000 clones; about 81% were seen once. V shed 6 bases, J shed 5 bases, and the junction held 9 bases outside the gene matches. Germline CDR1 SNHLY, CDR2 FYNNEI. The CDR3 has 14 amino acids. This chain links TRBV2 with TRBJ2-7; TRBD2 matches at 8 bases. The sequenced sample was PBMCs. This clonotype originated in a human donor in good health. Some clones in this sample may be carry-over from other donors' samples. The CDR3 DNA sequence: TGTGCCAGCAGGCCGACTAGCGCGAGGGACGAGCAGTACTTC. Translating gives CASRPTSARDEQYF.